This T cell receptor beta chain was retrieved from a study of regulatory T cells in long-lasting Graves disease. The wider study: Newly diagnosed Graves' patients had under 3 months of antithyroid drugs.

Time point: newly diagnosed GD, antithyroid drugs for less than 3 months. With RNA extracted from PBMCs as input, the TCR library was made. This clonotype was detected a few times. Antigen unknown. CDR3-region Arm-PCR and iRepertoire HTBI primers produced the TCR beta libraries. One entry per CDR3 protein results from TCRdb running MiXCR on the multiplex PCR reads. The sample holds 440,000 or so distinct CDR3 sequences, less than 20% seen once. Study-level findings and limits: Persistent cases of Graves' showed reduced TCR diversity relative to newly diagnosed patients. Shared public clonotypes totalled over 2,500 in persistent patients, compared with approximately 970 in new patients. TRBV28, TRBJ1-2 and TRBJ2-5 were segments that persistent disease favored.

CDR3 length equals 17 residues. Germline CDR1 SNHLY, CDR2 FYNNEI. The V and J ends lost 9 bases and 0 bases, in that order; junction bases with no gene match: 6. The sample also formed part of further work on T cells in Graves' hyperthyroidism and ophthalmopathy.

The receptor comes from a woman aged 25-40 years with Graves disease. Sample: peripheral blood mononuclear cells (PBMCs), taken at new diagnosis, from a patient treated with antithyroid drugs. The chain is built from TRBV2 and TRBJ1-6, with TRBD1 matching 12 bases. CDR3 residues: CASRGQGASSYNSPLHF. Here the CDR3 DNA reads TGTGCCAGTAGGGGACAGGGGGCTAGCTCCTATAATTCACCCCTCCACTTT. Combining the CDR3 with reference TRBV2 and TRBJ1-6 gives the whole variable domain EPEVTQTPSHQVTQMGQEVILRCVPISNHLYFYWYRQILGQKVEFLVSFYNNEISEKSEIFDDQFSVERPDGSNFTLKIRSTKLEDSAMYFCASRGQGASSYNSPLHFGNGTRLTVT.